This T cell receptor (beta chain) appears in the sequencing data of a study of cytomegalovirus exposure and HLA in healthy donors. The CDR3 loop spans 17 amino acids. CDR1 and CDR2 from the germline V gene are SGHVS and FNYEAQ. Points from the study as a whole: In most subjects, TCR beta sequences reportedly gave accurate predictions of HLA-A and HLA-B alleles. As a later analysis showed, a missense DCLRE1C variant was linked to trimming of TCR beta V- and J-genes. The authors assumed roughly uniform sequencing depth across donors for presence/absence analyses.

The PCR ran on 60 Vbeta and 13 Jbeta primers. Clones were sequenced by immunoSEQ multiplex PCR, and TCRdb holds only the in-frame ones, with some missing. This sample carries around 150,000 clones, 68% of them seen once, and the ten largest clones take roughly 1.4%. To note about this clone: Its target is not known.

Material for sequencing was PBMCs. The chain uses TRBV7-6 and TRBJ2-5; TRBD2 agrees at 9 bases. The J call is uncertain, as TRBJ2-7 better fits the DNA end. This clonotype was sampled from a man in his fifties in good health and CMV-seronegative. The CDR3 sequence is CASSLSYGGGAHYEQYF. Written as DNA, the CDR3 is TGTGCCAGCAGCTTATCGTACGGCGGGGGGGCCCACTACGAGCAGTACTTC.